Presented here are 20 T cell receptor beta chains from one specimen sequenced in a study of PD-1 blockade in classical Hodgkin lymphoma. Data came from immunoSEQ multiplex PCR; TCRdb stores just in-frame clones and leaves some out. The sample lists fewer than 95,000 clones, approximately 83% occurring once. As for time point: cycle 4 day 1 (C4D1), after 6 weeks of nivolumab. Relapse was seen in all patients after autologous stem cell transplantation, and brentuximab vedotin exposure was variable. This specimen consisted of peripheral blood mononuclear cells (PBMCs), obtained before the fourth cycle of nivolumab. The receptors shown here come from a human donor with classical Hodgkin lymphoma.

The chain combines TRBV19 with TRBJ1-1, with 9 bases fitting TRBD1. The CDR3 contains 15 residues. The V and J ends lost 5 bases and 1 base, in that order; junction bases with no gene match: 5. In germline, CDR1 is LNHDA, CDR2 SQIVND (reference sequence). CDR3 sequence: CASSLQGAPNTEAFF. CDR3 in DNA: TGTGCCAGTAGTCTACAGGGGGCCCCGAACACTGAAGCTTTCTTT.

The gene calls are TRBV2 and TRBJ2-5, with a weak D call TRBD2 (5 bases). V lost 8 bases and J lost 5, with 18 bases in between. The CDR3 is 14 residues long. The germline V gene encodes CDR1 SNHLY and CDR2 FYNNEI. The CDR3 here is CASGRESGWETQYF. DNA for the CDR3: TGTGCCAGCGGGCGAGAAAGCGGATGGGAGACCCAGTACTTC.

The rearrangement joins TRBV29-1 to TRBJ2-2, with a weak D call TRBD1 (6 bases). This CDR3 has 13 residues. V shed 5 bases and J shed 4 bases, with 11 bases lying between them. Germline V lookup: CDR1 SQVTM, CDR2 ANQGSEA. The CDR3 loop is CSVTGFGTGELFF. CDR3 coding DNA: TGCAGCGTTACAGGGTTTGGCACCGGGGAGCTGTTTTTT.

The CDR3 nucleotides read TGCGCCAGCAGCTGGGTGGCGGGACCCTCTTACGAGCAGTACTTC. Protein sequence: CASSWVAGPSYEQYF. J is TRBJ2-7 and V is TRBV5-1, with D perhaps matching TRBD2 (6 bases). V dropped 3 bases and J dropped 4 bases, with 17 bases sitting between them. The CDR3 has 15 residues. Germline-derived CDR1 and CDR2 are SGHRS and YFSETQ.

In this sample, this clone turned up a few times. The chain combines TRBV28 with TRBJ1-1; D possibly corresponds to TRBD1 (5 bases). CDR3 length: 17 amino acids. V was trimmed by 7 bases and J by 1 base, leaving 22 bases between them. Germline V gene lookup returns CDR1 MDHEN and CDR2 SYDVKM. DNA of the CDR3: TGTGCCAGCACCCCCAGAGGGGAAGGAGGGAAGAACACTGAAGCTTTCTTT. This sequence encodes CASTPRGEGGKNTEAFF.

V is TRBV6-4 and J is TRBJ2-2; no reliable D call. Germline loops: CDR1 MRHNA, CDR2 SNTAGT. The CDR3 loop spans 13 amino acids. Trimming took off 2 bases at V and 3 bases at J, with 4 bases between the two ends. The CDR3 sequence is CASSDRDTGELFF. CDR3 sequence (DNA): TGTGCCAGCAGTGACAGGGACACCGGGGAGCTGTTTTTT.

The rearrangement links TRBV10-3 to TRBJ2-7; D may be TRBD1 or TRBD2 (5 bases each). The CDR3 is made up of 11 amino acids. The ends were cut back, 10 bases at V and 6 bases at J, with 13 bases in the middle. Germline V gives CDR1 ENHRY, CDR2 SYGVKD. The CDR3 sequence: CATGAGSEQYF. The CDR3 coding sequence is TGTGCCACTGGGGCGGGTAGCGAGCAGTACTTC.

The chain has TRBV5-1 and TRBJ2-1, with 10 bases matching TRBD2. V lost 3 bases and J lost 5; bases outside the gene matches: 8. CDR1 is SGHRS, CDR2 YFSETQ, per germline. This CDR3 is built from 16 residues. The CDR3 DNA reads as TGCGCCAGCAGCTGGAATATAGCGGGAGGAGACAATGAGCAGTTCTTC. It yields the protein CASSWNIAGGDNEQFF. Drawing the rest from reference TRBV5-1 and TRBJ2-1, the complete variable domain is KAGVTQTPRYLIKTRGQQVTLSCSPISGHRSVSWYQQTPGQGLQFLFEYFSETQRNKGNFPGRFSGRQFSNSRSEMNVSTLELGDSALYLCASSWNIAGGDNEQFFGPGTRLTVL.

The chain recombines TRBV15 with TRBJ2-5, with D possibly being TRBD1 (5 bases). V was pared by 4 bases and J by 5 bases, with 11 bases between. The CDR3 runs 13 residues. CDR1 and CDR2 from the germline V gene are LNHNV and YYDKDF (reference sequence). CDR3 sequence reads: CATSTRQPETQYF. CDR3 sequence (DNA): TGTGCCACCAGCACCAGACAGCCGGAGACCCAGTACTTC.

In its sample, this clone was seen a few times. The rearrangement links TRBV10-3 to TRBJ1-5, with D perhaps TRBD1 (5 bases). Trimming shortened V by 2 bases and J by 6 bases, and 14 bases separated the two germline ends. The CDR3 is 15 residues long. Germline V gives CDR1 ENHRY, CDR2 SYGVKD. The DNA for the CDR3 is TGTGCCATCAGTGAGCGGCAGGGTTCAATTCAGCCCCAGCATTTT. Its translation is CAISERQGSIQPQHF.

This chain joins TRBV2 and TRBJ2-7; D unresolved. CDR3 length: 13 amino acids. With 5 bases removed from V and 7 bases from J, the gap between germline ends came to 15 bases. Germline V lookup: CDR1 SNHLY, CDR2 FYNNEI. Here the CDR3 DNA reads TGTGCCAGCAGTCCCGGTACGGGCTGGGAGCAGTACTTC. This sequence encodes CASSPGTGWEQYF.

V usage is TRBV19 and J usage is TRBJ1-1, with TRBD1 matching 7 bases. Looked up from germline, CDR1 is LNHDA and CDR2 is SQIVND (reference sequence). V shed 5 bases, J shed 1 base, and the junction held 4 bases outside the gene matches. The CDR3 contains 14 residues. The CDR3 bases are TGTGCCAGTAGTCCCGGACAGGCGAACACTGAAGCTTTCTTT. It encodes CASSPGQANTEAFF. Full variable domain (missing parts from reference TRBV19 and TRBJ1-1): DGGITQSPKYLFRKEGQNVTLSCEQNLNHDAMYWYRQDPGQGLRLIYYSQIVNDFQKGDIAEGYSVSREKKESFPLTVTSAQKNPTAFYLCASSPGQANTEAFFGQGTRLTVV.

The J gene is TRBJ2-1, the V gene TRBV10-3, with 8 bases aligning to TRBD1. The germline V gene encodes CDR1 ENHRY and CDR2 SYGVKD. With 2 bases clipped from V and 3 bases from J, the junction kept 0 bases outside the gene matches. The CDR3 totals 14 residues. The CDR3 sequence is CAISEGQGYNEQFF. DNA for the CDR3: TGTGCCATCAGTGAGGGACAGGGCTACAATGAGCAGTTCTTC.

DNA of the CDR3: TGTGCCAGTAGTCACGATAGCAATCAGCCCCAGCATTTT. It yields the protein CASSHDSNQPQHF. The chain recombines TRBV19 with TRBJ1-5; D gene uncertain. Trimming removed 5 bases from V and 0 bases from J, with 5 bases in between. CDR3 length: 13 amino acids. Per germline, CDR1 LNHDA and CDR2 SQIVND (reference sequence).

The chain is built from TRBV29-1 and TRBJ1-5; TRBD1 agrees at 9 bases. The CDR3 has 13 amino acids. The ends lost 6 bases at V and 6 bases at J; junction bases unmatched: 6. Germline V gene lookup returns CDR1 SQVTM and CDR2 ANQGSEA. The CDR3 is CSVRTGEGQPQHF. Here the CDR3 DNA reads TGCAGCGTACGGACAGGGGAAGGTCAGCCCCAGCATTTT.

The V and J genes are TRBV5-1 and TRBJ2-7; D ambiguous. With 0 bases removed from V and 6 bases from J, the gap between germline ends came to 4 bases. The germline CDR1 and CDR2 sequences are SGHRS and YFSETQ. This CDR3 comprises 11 residues. CDR3: CASSLGPEQYF. CDR3 nucleotides: TGCGCCAGCAGCTTGGGGCCCGAGCAGTACTTC.

The chain links TRBV5-1 to TRBJ1-4; 8 nucleotides match TRBD1. The germline CDR1 and CDR2 sequences are SGHRS and YFSETQ. The V segment lost 4 bases and the J segment 0 bases; nucleotides outside the gene matches: 8. The CDR3 extends over 17 amino acids. The CDR3 reads CASSDQGQGTTNEKLFF. CDR3 DNA: TGCGCCAGCAGCGATCAAGGACAGGGAACAACTAATGAAAAACTGTTTTTT. The variable domain in full, completed from reference TRBV5-1 and TRBJ1-4, reads KAGVTQTPRYLIKTRGQQVTLSCSPISGHRSVSWYQQTPGQGLQFLFEYFSETQRNKGNFPGRFSGRQFSNSRSEMNVSTLELGDSALYLCASSDQGQGTTNEKLFFGSGTQLSVL.

The chain employs TRBV29-1 and TRBJ1-2; possibly TRBD1 for D (5 bases). This CDR3 region has 13 residues. With 6 bases removed from V and 4 bases from J, the gap between germline ends came to 15 bases. The germline CDR1 and CDR2 sequences are SQVTM and ANQGSEA. CDR3 amino acids: CSVTRLGAYGYTF. Here the CDR3 DNA reads TGCAGCGTCACGCGTCTTGGGGCCTATGGCTACACCTTC.

V and J are TRBV18 and TRBJ1-5; tentative D call: TRBD1 (6 bases). The CDR3 runs 15 residues. Trimming cost V 3 bases and J 1 base, with 10 bases left between them. Germline V gene sequence: CDR1 KGHSH, CDR2 LQKENI. CDR3 region: CASSPLQGSNQPQHF. For the CDR3, the DNA is TGTGCCAGCTCACCTCTACAGGGCAGCAATCAGCCCCAGCATTTT. The full variable domain, in which reference TRBV18 and TRBJ1-5 provide the parts outside the CDR3, is NAGVMQNPRHLVRRRGQEARLRCSPMKGHSHVYWYRQLPEEGLKFMVYLQKENIIDESGMPKERFSAEFPKEGPSILRIQQVVRGDSAAYFCASSPLQGSNQPQHFGDGTRLSIL.

The CDR3 sequence is CASSLEGTF. CDR3 in DNA: TGTGCCAGCAGCTTAGAAGGGACCTTC. The rearrangement uses TRBV7-2 and TRBJ1-2; D ambiguous. Germline values: CDR1 SGHTA, CDR2 FQGNSA. The length of the CDR3 is 9 residues. V shed 1 base and J shed 14 bases, with 5 bases lying between them. Full variable domain (missing parts from reference TRBV7-2 and TRBJ1-2): GAGVSQSPSNKVTEKGKDVELRCDPISGHTALYWYRQSLGQGLEFLIYFQGNSAPDKSGLPSDRFSAERTGGSVSTLTIQRTQQEDSAVYLCASSLEGTFGSGTRLTVV.